A single T cell receptor beta chain is shown here with its context. The germline gives CDR1 LNHDA, CDR2 SQIVND (reference sequence). Trimming removed 7 bases from V and 4 bases from J; junction bases left unmatched: 8. This CDR3 region has 14 residues. The data belong to a study of blood T cell repertoires in COVID-19. About the research overall: Specimens from acute and convalescent COVID-19 originated in the United States, Italy and Spain. PBMCs, B-cell-depleted T cells, or T cells were the source of the cDNA or gDNA that made up the material.

TCRdb keeps only in-frame clones here, not all; method: immunoSEQ multiplex PCR. The repertoire holds 150,000 to 200,000 clones, with over 70% as singletons. Across 24 US areas, participants ranged in age from 18 to 89 years. Recovery meant two consecutive negative NP/OP PCR tests, professional clearance, or resolved symptoms. The specimen sequenced was PBMCs or T cells enriched from blood (not recorded which). The origin of this receptor is a man over 45 who had recovered from COVID-19. The chain uses TRBV19 and TRBJ1-1; TRBD1 agrees at 8 bases. CDR3 loop: CASTPQQGGTEAFF. DNA for the CDR3: TGTGCCAGTACCCCGCAACAGGGGGGCACTGAAGCTTTCTTT.